The sequence of this TCR beta chain was determined in a study of regulatory T cells in long-lasting Graves disease. At the level of the study: The definition of persistent Graves' disease was over 5 years of antithyroid drugs with positive TSH receptor antibodies.

This sample's time point: persistent/refractory GD, antithyroid drugs over 5 years with positive TRAb. The authors made the TCR library using RNA they extracted from PBMCs. The TCR beta library used iRepertoire HTBI primers with Arm-PCR amplification of CDR3. Each CDR3 protein gets one entry after TCRdb re-called the multiplex PCR reads with MiXCR. Among some 440,000 distinct CDR3 sequences listed, around 21% were seen once. The V gene end was trimmed by 1 base and the J gene end by 9 bases; junction bases not matched to a gene: 12. CDR3 length: 15 amino acids. Study-wide points: Clonotypes that were public and shared totalled approximately 3,000 in persistent patients versus 750 to 1,000 in new patients. The analysis examined peripheral blood only and excluded thyroid tissue.

This clonotype was found many times. The target antigen is unknown. The sequence derives from a female donor with Graves disease. The chain recombines TRBV12-3 or TRBV12-4 with TRBJ2-7; 7 bases are a match to TRBD1. This sample comprised peripheral blood mononuclear cells (PBMCs), obtained when the disease was refractory, from a patient treated with antithyroid drugs. CDR3 sequence reads: CASSLGDIDRERQYF. CDR3 DNA: TGTGCCAGCAGTTTAGGGGATATCGACAGGGAGAGGCAGTACTTC.